The clone carrying this T cell receptor (beta chain) was observed a few times. V shed 3 bases and J 10 bases; nucleotides not matched to a gene: 9. From germline, CDR1 is SGHTA and CDR2 FQGNSA. The CDR3 consists of 15 residues. In the authors' workflow: Cell counts per sample came from amplifying reference gene primers. This table comes from immunoSEQ multiplex PCR, and its TCRdb copy is limited to in-frame clones, with some not included. The D gene and trimming were derived from the DNA, and the V and J assignments and clone size from that table. This repertoire shows some 130,000 clones, roughly four fifths found once; its top ten account for around 13%. The record originates from a study of blood T cell repertoires in COVID-19. Looking at the study overall: The United States, Italy and Spain supplied acute and convalescent COVID-19 samples. Nucleic acid was either cDNA or gDNA, and it came from T cells, B-cell-depleted T cells, or PBMCs.

The chain carries TRBV7-2 and TRBJ2-1, with 10 bases aligning to TRBD2. This TCR came from a human donor in a cohort sampled during active COVID-19. Sequencing was performed on peripheral blood. Here the CDR3 DNA reads TGTGCCAGCAGCTTCGGGACAATAGCGGGGGGCGAGCAGTTCTTC. As protein: CASSFGTIAGGEQFF.